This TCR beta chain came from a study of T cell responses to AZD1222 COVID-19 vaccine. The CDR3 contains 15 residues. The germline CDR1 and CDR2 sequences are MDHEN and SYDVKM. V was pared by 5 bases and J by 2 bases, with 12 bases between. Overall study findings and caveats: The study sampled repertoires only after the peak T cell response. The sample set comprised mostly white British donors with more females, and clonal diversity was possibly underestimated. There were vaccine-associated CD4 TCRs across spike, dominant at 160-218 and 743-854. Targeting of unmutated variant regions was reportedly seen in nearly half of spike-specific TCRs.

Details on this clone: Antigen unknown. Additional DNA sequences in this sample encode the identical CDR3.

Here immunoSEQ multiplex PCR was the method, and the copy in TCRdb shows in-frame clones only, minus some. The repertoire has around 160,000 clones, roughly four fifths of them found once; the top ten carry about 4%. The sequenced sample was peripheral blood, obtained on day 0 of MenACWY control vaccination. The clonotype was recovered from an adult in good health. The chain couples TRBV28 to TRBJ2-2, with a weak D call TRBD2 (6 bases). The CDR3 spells CASSPGTPNTGELFF. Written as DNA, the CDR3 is TGTGCCAGCAGTCCCGGGACTCCTAACACCGGGGAGCTGTTTTTT.